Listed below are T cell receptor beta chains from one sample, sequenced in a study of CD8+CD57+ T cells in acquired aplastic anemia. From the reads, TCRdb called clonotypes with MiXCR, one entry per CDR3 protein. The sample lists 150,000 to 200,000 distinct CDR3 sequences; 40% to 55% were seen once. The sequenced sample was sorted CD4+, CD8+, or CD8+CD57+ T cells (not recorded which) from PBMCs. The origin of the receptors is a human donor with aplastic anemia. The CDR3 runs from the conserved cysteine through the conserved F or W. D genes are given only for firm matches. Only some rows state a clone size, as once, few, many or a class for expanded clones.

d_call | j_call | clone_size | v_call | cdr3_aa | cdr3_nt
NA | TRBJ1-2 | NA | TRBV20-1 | CSARDPPAESYGYTF | TGCAGTGCTAGAGATCCCCCCGCAGAATCCTATGGCTACACCTTC
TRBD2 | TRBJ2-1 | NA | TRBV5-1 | CASSLDGLAGFNEQFF | TGCGCCAGCAGCTTGGATGGACTAGCGGGATTCAATGAGCAGTTCTTC
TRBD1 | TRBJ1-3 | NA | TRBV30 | CAWRGDRGSGNTIYF | TGTGCCTGGAGGGGAGACAGGGGGTCTGGAAACACCATATATTTT
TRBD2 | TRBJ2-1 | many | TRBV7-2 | CASRGGGNEQFF | TGTGCCAGCAGGGGGGGGGGGAATGAGCAGTTCTTC
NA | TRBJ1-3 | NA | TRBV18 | CASWAVSSGNAIYF | TGTGCCAGCTGGGCCGTCAGTTCTGGAAACGCCATATATTTT
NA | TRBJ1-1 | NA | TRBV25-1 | CASNNVMNTEAFF | TGTGCCAGCAACAATGTTATGAACACTGAAGCTTTCTTT
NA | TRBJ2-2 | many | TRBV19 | CASSTLNTGELFF | TGTGCCAGTAGTACTCTTAACACCGGGGAGCTGTTTTTT
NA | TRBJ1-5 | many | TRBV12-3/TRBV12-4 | CASSLEYDQPQHF | TGTGCCAGCAGTTTAGAATATGATCAGCCCCAGCATTTT
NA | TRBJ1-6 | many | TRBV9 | CASSVFRGGGINSPLHF | TGTGCCAGCAGCGTCTTCCGAGGGGGGGGAATAAATTCACCCCTCCACTTT
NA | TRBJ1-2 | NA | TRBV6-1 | CASYGTGTTFYGYTF | TGTGCCAGCTACGGTACAGGCACCACTTTCTATGGCTACACCTTC
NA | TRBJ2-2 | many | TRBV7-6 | CASSLEASNTGELFF | TGTGCCAGCAGCCTTGAGGCCTCGAACACCGGGGAGCTGTTTTTT
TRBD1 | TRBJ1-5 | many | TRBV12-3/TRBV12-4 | CASSPSRGQGQPQHF | TGTGCCAGCAGCCCTTCGAGGGGGCAGGGTCAGCCCCAGCATTTT
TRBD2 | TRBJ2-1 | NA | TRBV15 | CATRTSGSSEQFF | TGTGCCACCAGAACTAGCGGGAGCAGTGAGCAGTTCTTC
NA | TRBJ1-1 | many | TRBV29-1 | CSVRPGSEAFF | TGCAGCGTTCGCCCAGGCTCTGAAGCTTTCTTT
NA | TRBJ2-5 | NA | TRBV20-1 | CSARLGYQETQYF | TGCAGTGCTAGACTTGGGTACCAAGAGACCCAGTACTTC
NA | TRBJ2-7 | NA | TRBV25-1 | CASSLGGRVGEQYF | TGTGCCAGCAGTTTAGGAGGCAGGGTTGGCGAGCAGTACTTC
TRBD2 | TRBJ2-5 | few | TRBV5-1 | CASSLGGGENLQETQYF | TGCGCCAGCAGCTTGGGGGGAGGGGAGAACTTACAAGAGACCCAGTACTTC
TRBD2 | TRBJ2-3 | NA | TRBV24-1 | CATSDVFGTSGRSTDTQYF | TGTGCCACCAGTGATGTCTTCGGGACTAGCGGGCGGAGCACAGATACGCAGTACTTT
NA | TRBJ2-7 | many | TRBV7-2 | CASRVPASDEQYF | TGTGCCAGCAGGGTCCCGGCGTCTGACGAGCAGTACTTC